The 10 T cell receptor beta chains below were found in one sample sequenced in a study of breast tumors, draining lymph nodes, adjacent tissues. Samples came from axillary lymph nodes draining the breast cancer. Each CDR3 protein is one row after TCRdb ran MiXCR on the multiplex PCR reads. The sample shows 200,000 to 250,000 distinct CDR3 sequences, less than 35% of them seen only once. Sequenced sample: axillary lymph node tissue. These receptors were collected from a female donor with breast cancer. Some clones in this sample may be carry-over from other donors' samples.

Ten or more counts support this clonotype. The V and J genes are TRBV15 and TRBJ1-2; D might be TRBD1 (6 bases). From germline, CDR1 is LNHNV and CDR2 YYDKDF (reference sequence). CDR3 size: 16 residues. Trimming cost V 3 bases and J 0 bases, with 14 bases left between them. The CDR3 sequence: CATSSYRTDSNYGYTF. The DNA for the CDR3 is TGTGCCACCAGCAGCTACCGGACAGACTCTAACTATGGCTACACCTTC.

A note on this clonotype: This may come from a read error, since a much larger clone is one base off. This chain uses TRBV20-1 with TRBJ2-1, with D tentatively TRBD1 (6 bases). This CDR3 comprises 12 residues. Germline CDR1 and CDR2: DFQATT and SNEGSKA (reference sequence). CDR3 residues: CSAKQQGVEPFF. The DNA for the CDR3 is TGCAGTGCTAAACAACAGGGCGTTGAGCCGTTCTTC.

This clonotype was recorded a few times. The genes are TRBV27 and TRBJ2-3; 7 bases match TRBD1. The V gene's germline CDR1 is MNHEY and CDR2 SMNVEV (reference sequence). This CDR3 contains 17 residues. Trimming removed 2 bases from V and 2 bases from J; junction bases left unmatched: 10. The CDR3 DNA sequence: TGTGCCAGCAGTTTAGCGAGGACAGGTGACTACACAGATACGCAGTATTTT. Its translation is CASSLARTGDYTDTQYF.

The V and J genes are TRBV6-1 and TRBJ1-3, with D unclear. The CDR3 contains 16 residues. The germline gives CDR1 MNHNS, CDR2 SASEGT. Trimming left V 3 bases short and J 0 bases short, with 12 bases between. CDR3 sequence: CASSDVVGFSGNTIYF. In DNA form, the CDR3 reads TGTGCCAGCAGTGATGTTGTAGGGTTCTCTGGAAACACCATATATTTT.

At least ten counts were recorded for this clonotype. As DNA, the CDR3 is TGTGCCAGCAACAGGGGGTTCCAAGAGACCCAGTACTTC. This gives the protein CASNRGFQETQYF. The chain joins TRBV3-1 to TRBJ2-5, with TRBD1 matching 8 bases. Germline V gives CDR1 LGHDT, CDR2 YNNKEL (reference sequence). This CDR3 spans 13 amino acids. With 7 bases clipped from V and 1 base from J, the junction kept 2 bases outside the gene matches.

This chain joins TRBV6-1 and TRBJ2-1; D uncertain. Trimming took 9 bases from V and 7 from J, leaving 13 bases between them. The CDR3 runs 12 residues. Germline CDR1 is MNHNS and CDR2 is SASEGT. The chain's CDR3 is CASSQVWNEQFF. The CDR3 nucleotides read TGTGCCAGTTCCCAGGTATGGAATGAGCAGTTCTTC.

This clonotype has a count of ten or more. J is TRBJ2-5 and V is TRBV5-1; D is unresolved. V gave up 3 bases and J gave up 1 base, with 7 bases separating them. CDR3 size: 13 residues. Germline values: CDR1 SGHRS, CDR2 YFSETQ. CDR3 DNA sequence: TGCGCCAGCAGCTATGGCCGCCAAGAGACCCAGTACTTC. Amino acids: CASSYGRQETQYF.

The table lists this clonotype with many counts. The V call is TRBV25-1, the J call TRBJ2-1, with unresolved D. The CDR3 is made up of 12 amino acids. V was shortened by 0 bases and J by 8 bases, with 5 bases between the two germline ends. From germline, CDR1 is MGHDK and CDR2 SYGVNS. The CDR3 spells CASSEYGDEQFF. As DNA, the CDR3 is TGTGCCAGCAGTGAATATGGGGATGAGCAGTTCTTC.

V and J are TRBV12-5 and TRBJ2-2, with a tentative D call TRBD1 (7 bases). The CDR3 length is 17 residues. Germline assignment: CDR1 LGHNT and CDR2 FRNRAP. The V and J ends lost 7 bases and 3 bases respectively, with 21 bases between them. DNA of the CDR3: TGTGCTAGTGCCACCCCGGCGGGGCAGGGGGACACCGGGGAGCTGTTTTTT. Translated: CASATPAGQGDTGELFF.

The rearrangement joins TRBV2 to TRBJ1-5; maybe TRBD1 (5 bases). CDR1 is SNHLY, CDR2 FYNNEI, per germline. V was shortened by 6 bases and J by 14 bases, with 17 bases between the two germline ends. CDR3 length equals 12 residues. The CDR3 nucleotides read TGTGCCAGCAGGTTGGGGCAATACAATGAGCATTTT. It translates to CASRLGQYNEHF.